Below are 21 T cell receptor beta chains sequenced from a single sample in a study of cytomegalovirus exposure and HLA in healthy donors. The primer mix had 60 Vbeta and 13 Jbeta primers. Generated by immunoSEQ multiplex PCR, the TCRdb table keeps only in-frame clones and is missing some. The data hold about 82,000 clones, with roughly four fifths observed a single time. The sequenced material came from PBMCs. The receptor source for this set is a human donor in good health.

The V call is TRBV5-4, the J call TRBJ1-2; 9 nucleotides line up with TRBD1. Losses at the gene ends were 4 bases for V and 2 bases for J; bases not matched to a gene: 9. This CDR3 comprises 16 residues. Germline V CDR1 and CDR2: SGHNT, YYREEE (reference sequence). CDR3 loop: CASSPPEGQGNYGYTF. In DNA form, the CDR3 reads TGTGCCAGCAGCCCACCTGAGGGACAGGGCAACTATGGCTACACCTTC.

V and J are TRBV14 and TRBJ1-1; D gene unclear. Germline V gene lookup returns CDR1 SGHDN and CDR2 FVKESK. The ends were cut back, 5 bases at V and 6 bases at J, with 7 bases in the middle. The CDR3 sequence is 11 residues long. CDR3 in amino acids: CASSTRSEAFF. In DNA, the CDR3 is TGTGCCAGCAGCACCAGATCTGAAGCTTTCTTT.

In its sample, this clone was seen once. J is TRBJ2-3 and V is TRBV7-8, with 13 bases identical to TRBD2. The germline V gene has CDR1 SGHVS and CDR2 FQNEAQ. The ends lost 5 bases at V and 1 base at J; junction bases unmatched: 3. The CDR3 extends over 16 amino acids. CDR3 amino acids: CASSAGTSGGTDTQYF. In DNA, the CDR3 is TGTGCCAGCAGCGCAGGGACTAGCGGGGGCACAGATACGCAGTATTTT.

As concerns this clone: Other DNA sequences in the sample encode the same CDR3. The chain carries TRBV7-7 and TRBJ2-2, with D possibly matching TRBD1 (6 bases). This CDR3 comprises 14 residues. V lost 2 bases and J 4 bases, leaving 8 bases between the germline ends. The V gene's germline CDR1 is SSHAT and CDR2 FNYEAQ (reference sequence). As DNA, the CDR3 is TGTGCCAGCAGCTTAACAGGGAGCACCGGGGAGCTGTTTTTT. Translating it yields CASSLTGSTGELFF. Filled out from reference TRBV7-7 and TRBJ2-2, the complete variable domain reads GAGVSQSPRYKVTKRGQDVTLRCDPISSHATLYWYQQALGQGPEFLTYFNYEAQPDKSGLPSDRFSAERPEGSISTLTIQRTEQRDSAMYRCASSLTGSTGELFFGEGSRLTVL.

The chain uses TRBV14 and TRBJ2-1; D uncertain. V was cut by 2 bases and J by 5 bases, with 10 bases left in between. From germline, CDR1 is SGHDN and CDR2 FVKESK. The CDR3 loop spans 14 amino acids. The CDR3 loop reads CASSQLSYDNEQFF. The DNA for the CDR3 is TGTGCCAGCAGCCAACTTAGCTACGACAATGAGCAGTTCTTC.

This clone has just one count. The CDR3 DNA is TGTGCCAGCAGACCTTCGACAAAGGATTATAATTCACCCCTCCACTTT. This translates into CASRPSTKDYNSPLHF. This chain links TRBV7-8 with TRBJ1-6; no firm D call. The germline V and J ends were trimmed by 6 bases and 4 bases, with 16 bases remaining between them. The CDR3 is 16 residues long. The germline V gene has CDR1 SGHVS and CDR2 FQNEAQ. The complete variable domain, with remaining parts taken from reference TRBV7-8 and TRBJ1-6, reads GAGVSQSPRYKVAKRGQDVALRCDPISGHVSLFWYQQALGQGPEFLTYFQNEAQLDKSGLPSDRFFAERPEGSVSTLKIQRTQQEDSAVYLCASRPSTKDYNSPLHFGNGTRLTVT.

The chain is built from TRBV6-5 and TRBJ2-1; D may be TRBD2 (5 bases). Germline CDR1 reads MNHEY; CDR2 reads SVGAGI. The length of the CDR3 is 15 residues. Trimming pared 8 bases from V and 3 bases from J, leaving 17 bases between. CDR3 sequence reads: CASGSGLDGYNEQFF. CDR3 coding DNA: TGTGCCAGCGGTTCCGGACTGGATGGCTACAATGAGCAGTTCTTC.

The rearrangement joins TRBV7-6 to TRBJ1-2; perhaps TRBD1 as D (5 bases). V was trimmed by 3 bases and J by 1 base, leaving 9 bases between them. Germline values: CDR1 SGHVS, CDR2 FNYEAQ. CDR3 length: 14 residues. CDR3: CASSLTEDNYGYTF. CDR3 nucleotides: TGTGCCAGCAGCTTGACAGAGGATAACTATGGCTACACCTTC.

The chain couples TRBV11-2 to TRBJ2-7, with 7 bases fitting TRBD1. This CDR3 comprises 14 residues. CDR1 and CDR2 from the germline V gene are SGHAT and FQNNGV. The trim removed 1 base at V and 6 bases at J, leaving 6 bases unmatched. The CDR3 coding sequence is TGTGCCAGCAGCTTAGTGCCCGGGACAGTCGAGCAGTACTTC. This translates into CASSLVPGTVEQYF. Full variable domain (rest looked up from reference TRBV11-2 and TRBJ2-7): EAGVAQSPRYKIIEKRQSVAFWCNPISGHATLYWYQQILGQGPKLLIQFQNNGVVDDSQLPKDRFSAERLKGVDSTLKIQPAKLEDSAVYLCASSLVPGTVEQYFGPGTRLTVT.

CDR3 DNA sequence: TGTGCCAGCAGCTTAGAAACAGGGGCCGGAAACACCATATATTTT. As protein: CASSLETGAGNTIYF. This chain links TRBV7-2 with TRBJ1-3, with TRBD1 identical over 7 bases. V lost 1 base and J lost 4; bases outside the gene matches: 4. Germline assignment: CDR1 SGHTA and CDR2 FQGNSA. The CDR3 runs 15 residues.

The J gene is TRBJ1-2, the V gene TRBV10-3, with D hard to call. The CDR3 loop spans 14 amino acids. V was clipped by 0 bases and J by 4 bases, with 9 bases between them. Per germline, CDR1 ENHRY and CDR2 SYGVKD. The CDR3 region has the DNA TGTGCCATCAGTGAGTCCTCCGTGAGCTATGGCTACACCTTC. It specifies CAISESSVSYGYTF.

The chain combines TRBV25-1 with TRBJ2-5, with 8 nucleotides matching TRBD2. From germline, CDR1 is MGHDK and CDR2 SYGVNS. With 6 bases clipped from V and 2 bases from J, the junction kept 17 bases outside the gene matches. The CDR3 is 18 amino acids. The CDR3 loop reads CASSSAPGAGVGQETQYF. CDR3 coding DNA: TGTGCCAGCAGCTCCGCCCCGGGAGCGGGGGTGGGGCAAGAGACCCAGTACTTC.

The V gene is TRBV28, the J gene TRBJ1-1, with a possible D match to TRBD1 (6 bases). The CDR3 totals 14 residues. The V gene's germline CDR1 is MDHEN and CDR2 SYDVKM. Trimming stripped 3 bases from V and 5 bases from J, with 13 bases between. CDR3 amino acids: CASSFGQKGTEAFF. The CDR3 DNA reads as TGTGCCAGCAGTTTTGGACAGAAAGGGACTGAAGCTTTCTTT.

This clone showed up just a few times. The chain combines TRBV19 with TRBJ1-1; possible D gene TRBD1, 6 bases. Trimming cost V 2 bases and J 0 bases, with 7 bases left between them. Germline CDR1 reads LNHDA; CDR2 reads SQIVND (reference sequence). This CDR3 has 14 amino acids. The chain's CDR3 is CASSIQGMNTEAFF. As DNA, the CDR3 is TGTGCCAGTAGTATACAGGGGATGAACACTGAAGCTTTCTTT. Combining the CDR3 with reference TRBV19 and TRBJ1-1 gives the whole variable domain DGGITQSPKYLFRKEGQNVTLSCEQNLNHDAMYWYRQDPGQGLRLIYYSQIVNDFQKGDIAEGYSVSREKKESFPLTVTSAQKNPTAFYLCASSIQGMNTEAFFGQGTRLTVV.

The chain joins TRBV6-5 to TRBJ1-2; tentatively, D is TRBD1 (5 bases). This CDR3 region has 15 residues. CDR1 and CDR2 (germline): MNHEY, SVGAGI. The ends were cut back, 2 bases at V and 0 bases at J, with 10 bases in the middle. CDR3 loop: CASSYGHRTNYGYTF. DNA for the CDR3: TGTGCCAGCAGTTACGGACACCGGACTAACTATGGCTACACCTTC.

The chain couples TRBV4-1 to TRBJ1-3; D ambiguous. This CDR3 has 15 residues. V lost 0 bases to trimming and J lost 4 bases, with 10 bases between them. Germline assignment: CDR1 MGHRA and CDR2 YSYEKL. CDR3 DNA sequence: TGCGCCAGCAGCCAAGATGAGGGATCGGGAAACACCATATATTTT. This translates into CASSQDEGSGNTIYF.

This clone was recorded once. The rearrangement uses TRBV7-2 and TRBJ2-5, with D perhaps TRBD1 (5 bases). With 4 bases removed from V and 5 bases from J, the gap between germline ends came to 11 bases. Germline CDR1 is SGHTA and CDR2 is FQGNSA. The CDR3 extends over 13 amino acids. As DNA, the CDR3 is TGTGCCAGCAGCTCCGGACATTCTGAGACCCAGTACTTC. Its protein product is CASSSGHSETQYF.

The V call is TRBV11-1, the J call TRBJ1-1; 7 bases agree with TRBD1. CDR3 length: 13 residues. After removal of 3 bases from V and 3 bases from J, the junction contained 1 base not matched to a gene. Germline CDR1 is SGHAT and CDR2 is FQDESV (reference sequence). The CDR3 region has the DNA TGTGCCAGCAGCTTTCAGGGGGACACTGAAGCTTTCTTT. Residues: CASSFQGDTEAFF. Variable domain in full (rest from reference TRBV11-1 and TRBJ1-1): EAEVAQSPRYKITEKSQAVAFWCDPISGHATLYWYRQILGQGPELLVQFQDESVVDDSQLPKDRFSAERLKGVDSTLKIQPAELGDSAMYLCASSFQGDTEAFFGQGTRLTVV.

This clone was seen only once. The sample carries other DNA sequences with the same CDR3. The V and J genes are TRBV10-1 and TRBJ1-6; D is perhaps TRBD1 (6 bases). Per the germline V gene, CDR1 is WNHNN and CDR2 is SYGVQD (reference sequence). CDR3 size: 12 residues. With 8 bases removed from V and 12 bases from J, the gap between germline ends came to 14 bases. The CDR3 region is CASHTGQEPLHF. CDR3 bases: TGCGCCAGCCATACAGGGCAGGAACCCCTCCACTTT.

The chain joins TRBV19 to TRBJ1-5, with a tentative D call TRBD1 (5 bases). V was trimmed by 6 bases and J by 3 bases, leaving 9 bases between them. CDR1 LNHDA and CDR2 SQIVND come from the germline V gene (reference sequence). The CDR3 length is 13 residues. The CDR3 here is CASSGTHNQPQHF. The DNA of the CDR3 is TGTGCCAGTAGCGGGACTCACAATCAGCCCCAGCATTTT.

CDR3 in DNA: TGTGCCAGCAGGACTAATTATAATTCACCCCTCCACTTT. This codes for CASRTNYNSPLHF. The J gene is TRBJ1-6, the V gene TRBV6-4; D unclear. Germline V lookup: CDR1 MRHNA, CDR2 SNTAGT. Trimming took off 6 bases at V and 4 bases at J, with 7 bases between the two ends. The CDR3 spans 13 residues.